This T cell receptor beta chain came from a study of shared T cell receptors in the human thymus. Only in-frame clones appear in the TCRdb table, and some are missing; sequencing was by immunoSEQ multiplex PCR. This sample has hundreds of thousands of clones, with roughly 90% found just once. The sample was also reused in another study, on human thymus T cells. That report adds: Donation was from healthy Finnish infants who were having corrective surgery that addressed congenital heart defects. Thymic resections from corrective heart surgery supplied the tissue. Unrelated individuals reportedly shared highly overlapping thymic TCR repertoires.

Sequenced input: thymocytes. The source of this sequence is a boy younger than two with a congenital heart defect.

In DNA form, the CDR3 reads TGTGCCAGCAGCCAAGCACTCAGGTTGAGGGAAGGAACGAACGGGGAGCTGTTTTTT. Translated: CASSQALRLREGTNGELFF. The chain is built from TRBV14 and TRBJ2-2; a possible D gene is TRBD2 (5 bases). Deletions cut 1 base from V and 7 bases from J, with 25 bases between. The CDR3 has 19 amino acids. In germline, CDR1 is SGHDN, CDR2 FVKESK.